The rows below give T cell receptor beta chains drawn from one sample of a study of blood T cells in healthy people across ages. A single record per CDR3 protein comes from TCRdb applying MiXCR to the 5' RACE reads. The data show hundreds of thousands of distinct CDR3 sequences, about 48% seen once. Sequencing was carried out using blood. These TCRs come from a man aged 80 or over in good health. The CDR3 runs from the conserved cysteine through the conserved F or W. The D gene is left open where the match is weak. Where a row states a size, it is once, few, many or the class of an expanded clone; other rows omit it.

NA,TRBV20-1,NA,TRBJ2-6,15,CSAYSDPGRANVLTF,TGCAGTGCTTATTCGGACCCCGGACGGGCCAACGTCCTGACTTTC
many,TRBV20-1,NA,TRBJ1-2,14,CSAERSGGGYGYTF,TGCAGTGCGGAGAGGTCTGGGGGCGGCTATGGCTACACCTTC
NA,TRBV20-1,TRBD2,TRBJ2-1,13,CSAIGLASNEQFF,TGCAGTGCTATAGGACTAGCCAGCAATGAGCAGTTCTTC
once,TRBV14,TRBD2,TRBJ2-7,19,CASSQDPLGLAGIAYEQYF,TGTGCCAGCAGCCAAGATCCCCTCGGACTAGCGGGAATAGCCTACGAGCAGTACTTC
NA,TRBV11-3,NA,TRBJ2-5,13,CASSRRFQETQYF,TGTGCCAGCAGCCGACGCTTCCAAGAGACCCAGTACTTC
few,TRBV5-1,NA,TRBJ1-2,11,CASRRDYGYTF,TGCGCCAGCAGACGGGACTATGGCTACACCTTC
NA,TRBV5-1,NA,TRBJ2-5,12,CASTRDQETQYF,TGCGCCAGTACTAGGGACCAAGAGACCCAGTACTTC
NA,TRBV3-1,NA,TRBJ2-7,13,CASSPRGVGEQYF,TGTGCCAGCAGCCCTCGAGGGGTAGGCGAGCAGTACTTC
NA,TRBV5-1,NA,TRBJ1-1,14,CASSLGGVNTEAFF,TGTGCCAGCAGCTTGGGTGGGGTTAACACTGAAGCTTTCTTT
few,TRBV9,NA,TRBJ2-5,15,CASSVGEGLGETQYF,TGTGCCAGCAGCGTGGGTGAAGGGCTGGGGGAGACCCAGTACTTC
NA,TRBV29-1,TRBD2,TRBJ2-3,14,CSVELAGATDTQYF,TGCAGCGTTGAGCTAGCGGGAGCCACAGATACGCAGTATTTT
NA,TRBV21-1,NA,TRBJ2-6,18,CASSVRDRDPRWPNVLTF,TGTGCCAGCAGCGTCCGGGACAGGGACCCCCGCTGGCCCAACGTCCTGACTTTC
NA,TRBV2,NA,TRBJ1-4,15,CASSILPATNEKLFF,TGTGCCAGCAGTATCCTCCCAGCAACTAATGAAAAACTGTTTTTT
NA,TRBV6-6,TRBD2,TRBJ2-3,16,CASSSHGQREFRYAYF,TGTGCCAGCAGTTCCCACGGACAGCGGGAGTTCAGATACGCGTATTTT
NA,TRBV3-1,TRBD2,TRBJ2-1,18,CASSQEGLAGHSYNEQFF,TGTGCCAGCAGCCAAGAAGGACTAGCGGGCCACTCCTACAATGAGCAGTTCTTC
few,TRBV21-1,NA,TRBJ2-7,16,CASSKGDYRGPDEQYF,TGTGCCAGCAGCAAAGGCGATTACAGGGGGCCGGACGAGCAGTACTTC
few,TRBV7-4,TRBD2,TRBJ2-7,16,CASSLGETSGSDEQYF,TGTGCCAGCAGCCTGGGGGAGACTAGCGGGAGTGACGAGCAGTACTTC
NA,TRBV5-6,NA,TRBJ2-7,14,CASSPAVSVYEQYF,TGTGCCAGCAGTCCTGCAGTTTCCGTCTACGAGCAGTACTTC
few,TRBV20-1,TRBD2,TRBJ2-4,13,CSAELEGGGIQYF,TGCAGTGCCGAGCTGGAGGGCGGGGGCATTCAGTACTTC
NA,TRBV10-1,NA,TRBJ2-7,15,CASSDPSQSSYEQYF,TGCGCCAGCAGTGATCCCTCCCAGAGCTCCTACGAGCAGTACTTC
NA,TRBV15,NA,TRBJ2-4,17,CATSRDPQSGAKNIQYF,TGTGCCACCAGCAGAGATCCCCAAAGCGGGGCCAAAAACATTCAGTACTTC
NA,TRBV5-1,TRBD2,TRBJ2-7,16,CASSLDLAGVPYEQYF,TGCGCCAGCAGCCTTGACCTAGCGGGAGTACCCTACGAGCAGTACTTC
NA,TRBV7-8,NA,TRBJ2-3,16,CASSLGMIGGTDTQYF,TGTGCCAGCAGCTTAGGTATGATTGGAGGCACAGATACGCAGTATTTT
few,TRBV3-1,TRBD1,TRBJ2-4,19,CASSRATGGSHSQGNIQYF,TGTGCCAGCAGCCGAGCGACAGGGGGCTCTCATTCTCAAGGGAACATTCAGTACTTC
NA,TRBV7-6,NA,TRBJ2-5,17,CASSFSRDVGRGETQYF,TGTGCCAGCAGCTTTTCCCGGGACGTTGGACGGGGAGAGACCCAGTACTTC
NA,TRBV29-1,NA,TRBJ1-1,13,CSVVRQTLTEAFF,TGCAGCGTTGTCCGACAGACCCTCACTGAAGCTTTCTTT
NA,TRBV6-2/TRBV6-3,TRBD2,TRBJ2-1,16,CASRQTGTSPYNEQFF,TGTGCCAGCAGACAAACCGGGACTAGTCCCTACAACGAGCAGTTCTTC
NA,TRBV29-1,NA,TRBJ2-1,13,CSVLRPLGIEQFF,TGCAGCGTATTGCGACCCCTCGGTATTGAGCAGTTCTTC
NA,TRBV7-9,NA,TRBJ2-3,12,CASRGLGDTQYF,TGTGCCAGCAGGGGGTTAGGAGATACGCAGTATTTT
NA,TRBV20-1,NA,TRBJ2-1,12,CSARAKFNEQFF,TGCAGTGCTAGAGCTAAATTCAATGAGCAGTTCTTC
NA,TRBV7-2,TRBD2,TRBJ2-7,15,CASSSERGSAYEQYF,TGTGCCAGCAGCTCGGAGCGGGGATCGGCGTACGAGCAGTACTTC
NA,TRBV29-1,NA,TRBJ2-5,12,CSARRVQETQYF,TGCAGCGCGCGCAGGGTCCAAGAGACCCAGTACTTC
NA,TRBV7-9,NA,TRBJ2-7,16,CASSSTRWESSYEQYF,TGTGCCAGCAGCTCCACCCGGTGGGAGAGCTCCTACGAGCAGTACTTC
once,TRBV6-1,NA,TRBJ2-7,14,CASSEAENWYEQYF,TGTGCCAGCAGTGAAGCAGAAAATTGGTACGAGCAGTACTTC
NA,TRBV25-1,TRBD2,TRBJ2-7,13,CASSIAGALEQYF,TGTGCCAGCAGTATAGCGGGAGCCCTCGAGCAGTACTTC
few,TRBV10-3,NA,TRBJ2-1,14,CAISERQGGNEQFF,TGTGCCATCAGTGAGAGACAGGGAGGGAATGAGCAGTTCTTC
NA,TRBV7-8,NA,TRBJ2-7,15,CASSLDGQLHYEQYF,TGTGCCAGCAGCTTAGACGGGCAGCTACACTACGAGCAGTACTTC
NA,TRBV20-1,TRBD2,TRBJ2-4,15,CSARDPGGWGNIQYF,TGCAGTGCTAGAGATCCGGGGGGTTGGGGAAACATTCAGTACTTC
NA,TRBV6-6,TRBD2,TRBJ2-5,15,CASSRSGRGQETQYF,TGTGCCAGCAGTCGGAGCGGGAGGGGGCAAGAGACCCAGTACTTC
NA,TRBV6-1,TRBD2,TRBJ2-2,17,CASGTSHGTTRTGELFF,TGTGCCAGCGGAACCAGCCACGGGACTACACGAACCGGGGAGCTGTTTTTT
NA,TRBV7-2,NA,TRBJ1-2,14,CASSALQGPYGYTF,TGTGCCAGCAGCGCGTTACAGGGTCCCTATGGCTACACCTTC
NA,TRBV2,NA,TRBJ1-6,14,CASTEGGVASPLHF,TGTGCCAGCACTGAAGGTGGAGTCGCTTCACCCCTCCACTTT
few,TRBV5-1,NA,TRBJ2-1,15,CASSLSPGALNEQFF,TGCGCCAGCAGCTTGTCTCCGGGAGCACTAAATGAGCAGTTCTTC
NA,TRBV4-2,TRBD1,TRBJ1-2,16,CASSQDASGTGYGYTF,TGTGCCAGCAGCCAAGACGCTTCCGGGACAGGCTATGGCTACACCTTC
few,TRBV29-1,NA,TRBJ2-7,13,CSVVGGQGGEQYF,TGCAGCGTTGTGGGGGGGCAGGGCGGCGAGCAGTACTTC
NA,TRBV10-3,NA,TRBJ2-1,16,CAISTGLLSSYNEQFF,TGTGCCATCAGTACGGGACTCTTGAGCTCCTACAATGAGCAGTTCTTC
NA,TRBV12-3/TRBV12-4,NA,TRBJ2-1,11,CASGIGTTPFF,TGTGCCAGCGGGATTGGGACCACGCCGTTCTTC
NA,TRBV14,NA,TRBJ2-4,14,CASSQAGVGNIQYF,TGTGCCAGCAGCCAAGCAGGGGTCGGAAACATTCAGTACTTC
few,TRBV7-9,TRBD2,TRBJ2-7,14,CAYASGRAGYEQYF,TGTGCCTACGCGTCCGGGAGGGCCGGCTACGAGCAGTACTTC
NA,TRBV27,TRBD2,TRBJ2-1,15,CASSSAGLGSYEQFF,TGTGCCAGCAGTTCTGCGGGACTAGGAAGCTATGAGCAGTTCTTC
few,TRBV28,NA,TRBJ2-7,11,CASRGVREQYF,TGTGCCAGCCGCGGGGTTCGGGAGCAGTACTTC
NA,TRBV7-2,NA,TRBJ1-4,13,CASSQRGDLELFF,TGTGCCAGCAGCCAGAGGGGGGACTTGGAACTGTTTTTT
NA,TRBV6-1,TRBD1,TRBJ1-1,14,CASSRLGTGLGTFF,TGTGCCAGCAGTCGCCTAGGGACAGGGTTGGGGACTTTCTTT
NA,TRBV20-1,NA,TRBJ1-2,13,CSARGAGVSGYTF,TGCAGTGCTAGAGGGGCAGGGGTCAGTGGCTACACCTTC
NA,TRBV9,NA,TRBJ2-3,13,CASGRAGTDTQYF,TGTGCCAGCGGCAGGGCGGGCACAGATACGCAGTATTTT